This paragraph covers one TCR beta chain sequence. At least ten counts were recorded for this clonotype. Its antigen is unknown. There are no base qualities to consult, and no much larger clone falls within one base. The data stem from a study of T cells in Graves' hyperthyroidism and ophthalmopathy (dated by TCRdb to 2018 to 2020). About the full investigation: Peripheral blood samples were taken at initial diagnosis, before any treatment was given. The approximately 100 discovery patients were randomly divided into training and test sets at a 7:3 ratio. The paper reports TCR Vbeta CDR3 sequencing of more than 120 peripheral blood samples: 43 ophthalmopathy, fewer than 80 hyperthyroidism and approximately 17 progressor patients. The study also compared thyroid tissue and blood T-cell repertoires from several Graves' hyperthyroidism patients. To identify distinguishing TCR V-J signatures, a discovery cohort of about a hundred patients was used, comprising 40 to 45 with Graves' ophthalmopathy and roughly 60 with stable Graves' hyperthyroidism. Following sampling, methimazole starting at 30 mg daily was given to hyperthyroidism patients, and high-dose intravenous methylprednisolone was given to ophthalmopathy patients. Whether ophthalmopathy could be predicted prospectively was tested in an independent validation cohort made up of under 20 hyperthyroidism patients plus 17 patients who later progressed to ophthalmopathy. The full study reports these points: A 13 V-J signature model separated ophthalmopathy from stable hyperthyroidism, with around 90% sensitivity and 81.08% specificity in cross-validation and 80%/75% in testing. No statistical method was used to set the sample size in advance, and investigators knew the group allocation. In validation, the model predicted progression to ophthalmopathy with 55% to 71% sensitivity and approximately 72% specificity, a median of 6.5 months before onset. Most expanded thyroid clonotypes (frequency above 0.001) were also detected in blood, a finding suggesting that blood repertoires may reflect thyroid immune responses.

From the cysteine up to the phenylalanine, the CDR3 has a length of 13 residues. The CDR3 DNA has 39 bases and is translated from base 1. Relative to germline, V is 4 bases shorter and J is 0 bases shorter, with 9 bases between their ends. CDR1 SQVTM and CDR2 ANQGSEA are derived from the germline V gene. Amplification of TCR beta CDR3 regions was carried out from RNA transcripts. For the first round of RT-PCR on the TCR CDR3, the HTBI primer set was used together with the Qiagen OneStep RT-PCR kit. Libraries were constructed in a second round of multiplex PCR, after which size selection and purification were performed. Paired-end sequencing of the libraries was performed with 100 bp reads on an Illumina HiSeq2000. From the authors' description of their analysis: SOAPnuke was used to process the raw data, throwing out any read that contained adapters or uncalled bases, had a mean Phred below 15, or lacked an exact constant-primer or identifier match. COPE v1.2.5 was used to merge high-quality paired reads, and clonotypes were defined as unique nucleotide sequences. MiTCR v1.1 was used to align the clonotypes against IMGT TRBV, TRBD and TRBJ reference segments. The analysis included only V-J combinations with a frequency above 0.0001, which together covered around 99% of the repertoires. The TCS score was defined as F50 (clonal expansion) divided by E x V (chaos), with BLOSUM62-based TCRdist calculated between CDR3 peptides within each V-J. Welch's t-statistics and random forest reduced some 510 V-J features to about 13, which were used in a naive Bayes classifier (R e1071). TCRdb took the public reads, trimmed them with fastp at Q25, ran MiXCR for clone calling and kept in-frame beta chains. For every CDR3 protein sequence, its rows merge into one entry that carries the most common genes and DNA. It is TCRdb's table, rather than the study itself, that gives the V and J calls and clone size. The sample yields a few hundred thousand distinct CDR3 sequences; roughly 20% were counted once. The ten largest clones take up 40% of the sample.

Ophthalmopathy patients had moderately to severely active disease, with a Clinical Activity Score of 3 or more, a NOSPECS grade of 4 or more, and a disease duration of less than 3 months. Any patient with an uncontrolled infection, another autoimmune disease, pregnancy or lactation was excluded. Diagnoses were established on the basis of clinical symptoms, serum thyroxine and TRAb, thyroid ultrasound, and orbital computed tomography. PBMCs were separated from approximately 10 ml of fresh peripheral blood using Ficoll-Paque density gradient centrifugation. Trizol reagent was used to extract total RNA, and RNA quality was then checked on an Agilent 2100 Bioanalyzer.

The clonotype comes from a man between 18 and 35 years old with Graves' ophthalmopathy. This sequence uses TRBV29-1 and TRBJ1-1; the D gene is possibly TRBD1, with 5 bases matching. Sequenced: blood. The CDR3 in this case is CSVADSLNTEAFF. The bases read TGCAGCGTTGCTGACAGTTTGAACACTGAAGCTTTCTTT.